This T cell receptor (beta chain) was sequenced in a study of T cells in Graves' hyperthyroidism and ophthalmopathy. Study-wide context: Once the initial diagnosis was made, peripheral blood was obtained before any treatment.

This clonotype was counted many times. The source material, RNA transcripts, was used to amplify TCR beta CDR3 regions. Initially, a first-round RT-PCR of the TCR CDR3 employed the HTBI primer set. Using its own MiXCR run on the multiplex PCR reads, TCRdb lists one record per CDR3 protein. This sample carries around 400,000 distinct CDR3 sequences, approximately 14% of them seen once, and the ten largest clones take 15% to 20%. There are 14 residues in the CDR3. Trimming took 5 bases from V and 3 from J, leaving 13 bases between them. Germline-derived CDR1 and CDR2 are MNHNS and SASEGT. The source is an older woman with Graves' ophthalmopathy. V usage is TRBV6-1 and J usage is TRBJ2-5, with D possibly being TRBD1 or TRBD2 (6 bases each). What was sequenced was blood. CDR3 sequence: CASSFGGAEETQYF. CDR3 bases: TGTGCCAGCAGTTTCGGGGGCGCCGAAGAGACCCAGTACTTC.